This entry lists 2 T cell receptor beta chains sequenced from one sample in a study of neurological immune-mediated disorders. TCRdb processed the 5' RACE reads anew with MiXCR; each CDR3 protein has one entry. The sample yields about 20,000 distinct CDR3 sequences, roughly 15% seen once. Sequenced material: PBMCs. The source of these receptors is a female donor with HTLV-1-associated myelopathy (HAM/TSP).

In this sample, this clonotype turned up many times. The chain carries TRBV12-3 or TRBV12-4 and TRBJ1-1; D may be TRBD1 (5 bases). The CDR3 has 12 residues. The ends were cut back, 8 bases at V and 4 bases at J, with 11 bases in the middle. In DNA, the CDR3 is TGTGCCAGCCGATGGGGGTTCACTGAAGCTTTCTTT. Translating it yields CASRWGFTEAFF.

This clonotype has a count of ten or more. CDR3 sequence reads: CSARDRLAGGPVDEQFF. CDR3 nucleotides: TGCAGTGCTAGAGATCGGCTAGCGGGAGGGCCGGTCGATGAGCAGTTCTTC. The chain recombines TRBV20-1 with TRBJ2-1; TRBD2 aligns across 12 bases. Germline CDR1 and CDR2: DFQATT and SNEGSKA (reference sequence). The CDR3 runs 17 residues. Losses at the gene ends were 0 bases for V and 8 bases for J; bases not matched to a gene: 11.